This TCR beta chain appears in the sequencing data of a study of CD8+ T cells in alopecia areata. Study-wide results and limits: Treatment with tofacitinib significantly lowered scalp clonality and reduced expanded CD8+ clones among the top 100.

It was cDNA, reverse transcribed from extracted RNA, that served as the sequencing template. Data came from immunoSEQ multiplex PCR; TCRdb stores just in-frame clones and leaves some out. Among fewer than 150,000 clones listed, 50% to 75% were seen once. In the case of this clone: What it binds is not known.

In germline, CDR1 is SEHNR, CDR2 FQNEAQ (reference sequence). V gave up 4 bases and J gave up 1 base, with 7 bases separating them. This CDR3 is 13 amino acids long. As for treatment: oral pan-JAK inhibitor, 5-10 mg twice daily. This sample comprised CD8+ T cells sorted from blood, obtained at week 4, from a patient treated with tofacitinib. The sequence derives from a human donor with alopecia areata. This chain links TRBV7-9 with TRBJ1-1; D uncertain. The DNA for the CDR3 is TGTGCCAGCAGCTCAAACAGGAACACTGAAGCTTTCTTT. Translated, it gives CASSSNRNTEAFF.